This T cell receptor (beta chain) was sequenced in a study of blood T cell repertoires in COVID-19. Study information: COVID-19 samples from acute and convalescent phases originated in the United States, Italy and Spain. Sources were T cells, B-cell-depleted T cells, or PBMCs; the material itself was cDNA or gDNA.

This CDR3 contains 15 residues. CDR1 and CDR2 from the germline V gene are MGHRA and YSYEKL. The V segment lost 4 bases and the J segment 4 bases; nucleotides outside the gene matches: 6. Method: immunoSEQ multiplex PCR; TCRdb's copy keeps in-frame clones and lacks some. The repertoire includes hundreds of thousands of clones, around 83% of them detected once, and 7.5% to 9% sits in the top ten. This clonotype originated in a woman between 50 and 59 years old with acute or convalescent COVID-19. The V call is TRBV4-1, the J call TRBJ2-3; 9 bases agree with TRBD1. The sample consisted of peripheral blood. CDR3 nucleotides: TGCGCCAGCAGCCCCGGACAGGGGATTCCAGATACGCAGTATTTT. Its protein is CASSPGQGIPDTQYF.